The clone carrying this T cell receptor (beta chain) was observed a handful of times. Its antigen is unknown. This sample is part of a study of CD8 T cells in ankylosing spondylitis. Libraries for TCR beta were made by quantitative 5'-RACE with molecular barcodes. One entry per CDR3 protein results from TCRdb running MiXCR on the 5' RACE reads. The sample contains a few hundred thousand distinct CDR3 sequences, about a fifth of which appear only once. General study results and limits: It appeared that ankylosing spondylitis blood was characterized by a TCR beta motif of several highly homologous variants. Significant enrichment of disease-linked clones was reported in matched ankylosing spondylitis synovial fluid. Previously reported in reactive arthritis synovial fluid and blood were some of the motif variants.

CDR1 is SGHRS and CDR2 is YFSETQ in the germline V gene. The CDR3 runs 15 residues. V gave up 4 bases and J gave up 6 bases; unmatched junction bases: 10. The sequencing sample was made of blood, either unsorted or a sorted T cell fraction (not recorded which). This clonotype was sampled from a male donor with ankylosing spondylitis. The chain has TRBV5-1 and TRBJ2-1, with TRBD2 matching over 7 bases. CDR3 residues: CASSPASGYSNEQFF. The CDR3 DNA is TGCGCCAGCAGCCCCGCTAGCGGTTATTCCAATGAGCAGTTCTTC.